The sequence of this T cell receptor beta chain was determined in a study of post-analysis software for immune sequencing data. About this clonotype itself: What it binds is not known.

Study-level points and caveats: Under F measure analysis, samples from one preparation batch co-clustered strongly. Significantly decreased normalized Chao1 diversity was recorded for multiple sclerosis patients relative to controls. With TRBV5-6, TRBV5-1 and TRBV20-1 included, about five TRBV segments were more frequent in patients than in controls.

Every TCR beta cDNA library bore unique molecular identifiers. The yield from roughly 1 to 10 million T cells was roughly 0.5 million cDNA molecules in total. TCRdb reanalysed the PCR reads using MiXCR and keeps one entry per CDR3 protein. The data show 600,000 to 750,000 distinct CDR3 sequences, around 60% seen once. Germline values: CDR1 LGHDT, CDR2 YNNKEL (reference sequence). This CDR3 is built from 15 residues. This sequence joins TRBV3-1 and TRBJ2-5, with D possibly matching TRBD2 (6 bases). Matching the DNA end better, TRBJ2-7 makes the J call doubtful. The sequencing sample was made of blood. The clonotype comes from a girl aged 2-10 years with multiple sclerosis. The CDR3 reads CASSPSGRGDYEQYF. The CDR3 nucleotides read TGTGCCAGCAGCCCTTCTGGACGCGGGGACTACGAGCAGTACTTC.